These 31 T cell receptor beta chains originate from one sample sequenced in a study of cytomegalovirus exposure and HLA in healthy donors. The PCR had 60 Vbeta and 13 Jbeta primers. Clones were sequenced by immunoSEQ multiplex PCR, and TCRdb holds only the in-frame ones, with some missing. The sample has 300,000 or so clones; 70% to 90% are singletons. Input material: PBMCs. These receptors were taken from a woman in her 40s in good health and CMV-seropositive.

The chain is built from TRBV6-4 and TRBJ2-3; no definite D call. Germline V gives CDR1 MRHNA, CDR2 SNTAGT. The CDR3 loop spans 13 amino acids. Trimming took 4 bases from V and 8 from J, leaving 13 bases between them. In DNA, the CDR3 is TGTGCCAGCAGTGTTACGGCACCGGGTACGCAGTATTTT. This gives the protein CASSVTAPGTQYF.

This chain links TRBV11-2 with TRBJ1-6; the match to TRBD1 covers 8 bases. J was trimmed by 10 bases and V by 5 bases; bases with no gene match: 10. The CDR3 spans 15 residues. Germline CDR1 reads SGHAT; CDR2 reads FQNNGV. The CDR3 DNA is TGTGCCAGCAGCCGAAATGGACAGGGAGGATCACCCCTCCACTTT. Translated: CASSRNGQGGSPLHF.

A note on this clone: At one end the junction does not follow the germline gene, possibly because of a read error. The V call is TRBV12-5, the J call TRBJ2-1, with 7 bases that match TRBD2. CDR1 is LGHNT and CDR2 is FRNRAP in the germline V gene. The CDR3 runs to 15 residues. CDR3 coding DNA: TGTGCTAGTGGTTCCGCCGGGACTAACTACAATGAGCAGCTCTTC. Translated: CASGSAGTNYNEQLF.

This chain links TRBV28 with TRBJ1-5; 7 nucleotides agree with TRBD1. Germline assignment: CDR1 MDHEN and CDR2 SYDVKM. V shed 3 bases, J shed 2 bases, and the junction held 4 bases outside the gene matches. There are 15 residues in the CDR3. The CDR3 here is CASSLTGFGNQPQHF. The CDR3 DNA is TGTGCCAGCAGTTTGACAGGGTTTGGCAATCAGCCCCAGCATTTT. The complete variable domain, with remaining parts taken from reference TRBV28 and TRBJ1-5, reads DVKVTQSSRYLVKRTGEKVFLECVQDMDHENMFWYRQDPGLGLRLIYFSYDVKMKEKGDIPEGYSVSREKKERFSLILESASTNQTSMYLCASSLTGFGNQPQHFGDGTRLSIL.

The CDR3 here is CASSLAVAGPSYEQYF. The CDR3 DNA follows: TGTGCCAGCAGCTTAGCGGTGGCGGGCCCGTCCTACGAGCAGTACTTC. The rearrangement uses TRBV7-9 and TRBJ2-7; D may be TRBD2 (5 bases). V lost 0 bases and J lost 1, with 13 bases in between. This CDR3 spans 16 amino acids. Germline assignment: CDR1 SEHNR and CDR2 FQNEAQ (reference sequence).

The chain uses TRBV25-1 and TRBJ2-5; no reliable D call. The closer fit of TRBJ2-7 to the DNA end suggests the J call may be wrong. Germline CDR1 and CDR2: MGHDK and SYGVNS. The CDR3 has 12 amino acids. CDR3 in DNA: TGTGCCAGCAGTGAGGCACACTACGAGCAGTACTTC. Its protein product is CASSEAHYEQYF.

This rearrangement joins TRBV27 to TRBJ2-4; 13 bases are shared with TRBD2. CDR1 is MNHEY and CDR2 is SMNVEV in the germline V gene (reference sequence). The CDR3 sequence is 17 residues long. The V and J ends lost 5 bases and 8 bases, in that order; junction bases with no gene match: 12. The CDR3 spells CASSPNAGLAGVDIQYF. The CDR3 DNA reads TGTGCCAGCAGTCCTAACGCCGGACTAGCGGGAGTGGACATTCAGTACTTC.

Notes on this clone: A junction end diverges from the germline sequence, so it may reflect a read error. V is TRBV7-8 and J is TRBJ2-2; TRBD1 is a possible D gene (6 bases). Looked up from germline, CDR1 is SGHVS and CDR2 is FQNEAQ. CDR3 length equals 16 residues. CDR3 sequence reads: CASSLVGTQNAGELFF. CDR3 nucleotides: TGTGCCAGCAGCTTAGTTGGGACACAGAACGCCGGGGAGCTGTTTTTT.

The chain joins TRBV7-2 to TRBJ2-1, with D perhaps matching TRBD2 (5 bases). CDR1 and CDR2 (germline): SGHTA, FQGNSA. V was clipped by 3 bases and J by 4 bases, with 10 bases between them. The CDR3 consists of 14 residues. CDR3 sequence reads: CASSFPGTYNEQFF. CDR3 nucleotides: TGTGCCAGCAGCTTTCCGGGAACATACAATGAGCAGTTCTTC.

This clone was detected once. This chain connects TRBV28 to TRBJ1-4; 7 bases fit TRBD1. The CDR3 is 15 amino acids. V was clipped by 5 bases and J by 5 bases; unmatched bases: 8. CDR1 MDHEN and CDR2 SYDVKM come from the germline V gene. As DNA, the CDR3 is TGTGCCAGCAGTACCCATACAGGGGTCAATGAAAAACTGTTTTTT. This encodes CASSTHTGVNEKLFF.

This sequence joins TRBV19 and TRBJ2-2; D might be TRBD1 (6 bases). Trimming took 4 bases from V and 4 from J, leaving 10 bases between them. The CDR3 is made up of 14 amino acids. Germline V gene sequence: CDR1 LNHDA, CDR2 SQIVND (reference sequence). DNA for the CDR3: TGTGCCAGTAGTACCACAGGGTTCACCGGGGAGCTGTTTTTT. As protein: CASSTTGFTGELFF.

The CDR3 DNA reads TGTGCCAGCATTACACCGGGACAGCTTCATCAGCCCCAGCATTTT. It codes for CASITPGQLHQPQHF. The chain recombines TRBV27 with TRBJ1-5; 7 bases match TRBD1. Per germline, CDR1 MNHEY and CDR2 SMNVEV (reference sequence). V lost 7 bases to trimming and J lost 5 bases; unmatched junction nucleotides: 11. CDR3 length: 15 residues.

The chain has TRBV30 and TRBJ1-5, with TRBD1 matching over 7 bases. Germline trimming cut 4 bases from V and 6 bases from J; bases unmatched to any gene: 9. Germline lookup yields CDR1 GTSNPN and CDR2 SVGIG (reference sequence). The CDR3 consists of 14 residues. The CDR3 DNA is TGTGCCTGGAATCAGGGGGATTTTGGTCAGCCCCAGCATTTT. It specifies CAWNQGDFGQPQHF.

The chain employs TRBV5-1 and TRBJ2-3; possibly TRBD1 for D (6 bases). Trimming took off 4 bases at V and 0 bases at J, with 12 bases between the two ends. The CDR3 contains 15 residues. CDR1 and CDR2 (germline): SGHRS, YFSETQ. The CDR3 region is CASSPTGPSTDTQYF. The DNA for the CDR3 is TGCGCCAGCAGCCCGACAGGACCGAGCACAGATACGCAGTATTTT.

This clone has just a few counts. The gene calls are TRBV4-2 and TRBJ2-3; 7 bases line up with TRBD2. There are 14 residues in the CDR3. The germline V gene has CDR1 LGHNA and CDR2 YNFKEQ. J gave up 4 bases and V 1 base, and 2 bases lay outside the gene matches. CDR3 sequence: CASSQVRGADTQYF. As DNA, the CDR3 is TGTGCCAGCAGCCAAGTTCGGGGGGCAGATACGCAGTATTTT.

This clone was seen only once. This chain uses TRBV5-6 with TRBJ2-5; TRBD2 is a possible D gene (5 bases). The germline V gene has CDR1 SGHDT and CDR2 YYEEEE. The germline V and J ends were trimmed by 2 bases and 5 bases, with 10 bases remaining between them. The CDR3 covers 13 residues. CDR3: CASSLRGLETQYF. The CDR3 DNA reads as TGTGCCAGCAGCTTAAGAGGGCTGGAGACCCAGTACTTC.

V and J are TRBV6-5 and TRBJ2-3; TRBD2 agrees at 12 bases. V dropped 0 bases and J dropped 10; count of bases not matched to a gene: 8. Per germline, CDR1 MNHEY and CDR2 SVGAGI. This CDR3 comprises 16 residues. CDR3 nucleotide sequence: TGTGCCAGCAGTTACTCGAGGACTAGCGGGGATGATTCGCAGTATTTT. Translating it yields CASSYSRTSGDDSQYF.

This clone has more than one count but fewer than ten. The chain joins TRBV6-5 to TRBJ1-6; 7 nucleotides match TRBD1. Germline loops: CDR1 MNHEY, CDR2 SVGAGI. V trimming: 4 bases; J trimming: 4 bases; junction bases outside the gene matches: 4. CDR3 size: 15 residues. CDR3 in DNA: TGTGCCAGCAGTTCGGGACAGCCTTATAATTCACCCCTCCACTTT. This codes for CASSSGQPYNSPLHF.

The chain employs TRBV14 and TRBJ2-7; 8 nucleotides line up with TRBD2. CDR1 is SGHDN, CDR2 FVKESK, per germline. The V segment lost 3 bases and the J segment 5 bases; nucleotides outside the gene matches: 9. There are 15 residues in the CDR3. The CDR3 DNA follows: TGTGCCAGCAGCCAGACAAGCGGGAGAGGCCACGAGCAGTACTTC. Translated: CASSQTSGRGHEQYF.

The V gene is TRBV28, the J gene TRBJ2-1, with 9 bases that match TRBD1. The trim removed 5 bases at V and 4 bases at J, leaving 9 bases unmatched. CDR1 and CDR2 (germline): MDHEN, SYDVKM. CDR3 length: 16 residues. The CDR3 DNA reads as TGTGCCAGCAGTCATTTAGGCGGGACAGGGTACAATGAGCAGTTCTTC. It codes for CASSHLGGTGYNEQFF.

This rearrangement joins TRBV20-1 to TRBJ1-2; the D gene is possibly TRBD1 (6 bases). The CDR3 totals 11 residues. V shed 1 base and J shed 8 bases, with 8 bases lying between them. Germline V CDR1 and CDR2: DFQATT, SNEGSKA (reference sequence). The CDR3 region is CSARAQGGYTF. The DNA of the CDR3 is TGCAGTGCTAGAGCTCAGGGGGGCTACACCTTC.

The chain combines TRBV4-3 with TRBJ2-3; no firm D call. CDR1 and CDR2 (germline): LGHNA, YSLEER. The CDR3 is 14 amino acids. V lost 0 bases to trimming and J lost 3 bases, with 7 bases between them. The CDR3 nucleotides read TGCGCCAGCAGCCAAGATGGCTGGACAGATACGCAGTATTTT. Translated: CASSQDGWTDTQYF.

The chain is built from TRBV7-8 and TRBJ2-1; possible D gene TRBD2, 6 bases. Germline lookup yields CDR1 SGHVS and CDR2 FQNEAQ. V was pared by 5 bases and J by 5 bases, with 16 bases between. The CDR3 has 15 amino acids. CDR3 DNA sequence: TGTGCCAGCAGCGTCCGACTAGAGGGAAACAATGAGCAGTTCTTC. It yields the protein CASSVRLEGNNEQFF.

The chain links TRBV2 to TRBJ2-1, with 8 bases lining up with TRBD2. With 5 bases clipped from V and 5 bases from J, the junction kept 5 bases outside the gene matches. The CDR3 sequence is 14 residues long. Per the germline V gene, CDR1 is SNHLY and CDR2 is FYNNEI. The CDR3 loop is CASSKRETHNEQFF. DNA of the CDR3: TGTGCCAGCAGTAAGCGGGAGACTCACAATGAGCAGTTCTTC.

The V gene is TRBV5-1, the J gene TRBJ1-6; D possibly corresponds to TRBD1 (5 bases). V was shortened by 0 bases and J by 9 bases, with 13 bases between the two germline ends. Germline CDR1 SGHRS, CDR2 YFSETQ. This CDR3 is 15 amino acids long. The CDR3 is CASSLEGQSSSPLHF. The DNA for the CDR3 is TGCGCCAGCAGCTTGGAAGGACAATCCTCTTCACCCCTCCACTTT.

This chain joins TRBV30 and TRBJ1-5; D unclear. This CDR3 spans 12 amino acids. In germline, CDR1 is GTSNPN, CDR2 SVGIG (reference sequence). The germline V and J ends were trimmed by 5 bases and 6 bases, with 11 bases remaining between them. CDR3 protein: CAWSSGSQPQHF. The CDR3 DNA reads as TGTGCCTGGTCCTCTGGTAGTCAGCCCCAGCATTTT.

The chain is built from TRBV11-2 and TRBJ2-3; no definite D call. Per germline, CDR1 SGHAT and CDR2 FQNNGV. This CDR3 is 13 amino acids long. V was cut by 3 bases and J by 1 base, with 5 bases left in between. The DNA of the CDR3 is TGTGCCAGCAGCTTGGAGCGCACAGATACGCAGTATTTT. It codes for CASSLERTDTQYF.

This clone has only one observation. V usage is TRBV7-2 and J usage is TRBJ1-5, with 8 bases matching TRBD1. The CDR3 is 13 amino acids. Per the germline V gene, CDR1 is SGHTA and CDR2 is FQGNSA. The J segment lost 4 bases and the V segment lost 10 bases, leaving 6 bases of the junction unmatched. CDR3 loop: CATTGAENQPQHF. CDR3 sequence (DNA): TGTGCCACGACAGGGGCGGAAAATCAGCCCCAGCATTTT.

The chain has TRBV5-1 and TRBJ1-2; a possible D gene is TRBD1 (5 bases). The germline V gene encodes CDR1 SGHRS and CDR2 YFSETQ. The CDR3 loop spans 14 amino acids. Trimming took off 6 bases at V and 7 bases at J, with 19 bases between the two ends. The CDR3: CASTFRVDGGGYTF. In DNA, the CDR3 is TGCGCCAGCACCTTCAGGGTAGATGGTGGTGGCTACACCTTC.

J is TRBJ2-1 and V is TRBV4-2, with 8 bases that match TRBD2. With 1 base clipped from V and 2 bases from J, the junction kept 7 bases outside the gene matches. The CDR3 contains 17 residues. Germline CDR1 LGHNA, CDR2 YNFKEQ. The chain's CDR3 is CASSQVFSGGPYNEQFF. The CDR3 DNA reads TGTGCCAGCAGCCAAGTATTTTCGGGAGGGCCCTACAATGAGCAGTTCTTC.

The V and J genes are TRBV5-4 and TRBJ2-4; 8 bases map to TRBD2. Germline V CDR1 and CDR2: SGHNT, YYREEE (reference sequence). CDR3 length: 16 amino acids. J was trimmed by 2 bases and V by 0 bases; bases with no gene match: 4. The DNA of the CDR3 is TGTGCCAGCAGCTTGGAAGCGGGAGTGACCAAAAACATTCAGTACTTC. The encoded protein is CASSLEAGVTKNIQYF.